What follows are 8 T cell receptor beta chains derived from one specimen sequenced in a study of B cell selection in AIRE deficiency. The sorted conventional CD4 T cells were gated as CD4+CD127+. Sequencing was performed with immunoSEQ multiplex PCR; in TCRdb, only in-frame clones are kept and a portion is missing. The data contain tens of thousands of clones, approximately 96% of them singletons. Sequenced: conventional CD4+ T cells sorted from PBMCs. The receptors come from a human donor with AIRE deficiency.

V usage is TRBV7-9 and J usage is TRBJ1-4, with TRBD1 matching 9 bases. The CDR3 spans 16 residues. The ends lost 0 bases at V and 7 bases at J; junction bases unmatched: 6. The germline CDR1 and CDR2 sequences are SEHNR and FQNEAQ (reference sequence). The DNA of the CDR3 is TGTGCCAGCAGCTTAGCGTTGGGACAGGGTGCTGAAAAACTGTTTTTT. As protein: CASSLALGQGAEKLFF.

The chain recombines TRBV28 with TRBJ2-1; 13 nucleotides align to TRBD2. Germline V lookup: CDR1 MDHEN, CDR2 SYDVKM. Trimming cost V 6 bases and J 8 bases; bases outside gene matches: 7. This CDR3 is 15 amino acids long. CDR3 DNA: TGTGCCAGCAGCCTTAGGACTAGCGGGAGCTATGAGCAGTTCTTC. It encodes CASSLRTSGSYEQFF.

The CDR3 DNA reads as TGTGCCAGCAGCGTGGGATTGACAGGGGGCAGAGAGACCCAGTACTTC. Its protein product is CASSVGLTGGRETQYF. This chain connects TRBV9 to TRBJ2-5, with TRBD1 matching 10 bases. The CDR3 extends over 16 amino acids. V gave up 2 bases and J gave up 4 bases; unmatched junction bases: 8. Germline CDR1 and CDR2: SGDLS and YYNGEE.

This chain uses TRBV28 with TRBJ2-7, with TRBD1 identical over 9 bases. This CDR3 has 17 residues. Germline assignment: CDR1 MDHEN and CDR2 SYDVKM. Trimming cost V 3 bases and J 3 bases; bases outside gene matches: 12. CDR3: CASSFPGVGQGSYEQYF. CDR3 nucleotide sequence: TGTGCCAGCAGTTTCCCAGGCGTGGGACAGGGTAGCTACGAGCAGTACTTC.

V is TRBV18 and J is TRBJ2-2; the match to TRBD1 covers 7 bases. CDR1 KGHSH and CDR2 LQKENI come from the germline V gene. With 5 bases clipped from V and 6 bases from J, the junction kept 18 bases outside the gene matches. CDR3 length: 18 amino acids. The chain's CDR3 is CASSFARRQGRLPGELFF. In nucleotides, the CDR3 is TGTGCCAGCTCATTTGCCCGTCGACAGGGTAGGCTACCCGGGGAGCTGTTTTTT.

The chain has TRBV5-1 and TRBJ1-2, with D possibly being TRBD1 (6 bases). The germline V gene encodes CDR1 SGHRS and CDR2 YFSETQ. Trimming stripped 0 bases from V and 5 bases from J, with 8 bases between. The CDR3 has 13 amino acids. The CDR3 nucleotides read TGCGCCAGCAGCTTGGACAGGGATTATGGCTACACCTTC. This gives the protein CASSLDRDYGYTF. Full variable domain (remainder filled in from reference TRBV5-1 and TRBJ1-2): KAGVTQTPRYLIKTRGQQVTLSCSPISGHRSVSWYQQTPGQGLQFLFEYFSETQRNKGNFPGRFSGRQFSNSRSEMNVSTLELGDSALYLCASSLDRDYGYTFGSGTRLTVV.

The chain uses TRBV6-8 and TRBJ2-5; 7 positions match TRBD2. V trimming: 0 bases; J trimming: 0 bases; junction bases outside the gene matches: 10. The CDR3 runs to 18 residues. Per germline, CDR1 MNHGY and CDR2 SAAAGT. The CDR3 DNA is TGTGCCAGCAGTTACTCCCTCCGACTAGCCCTGTACCAAGAGACCCAGTACTTC. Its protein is CASSYSLRLALYQETQYF.

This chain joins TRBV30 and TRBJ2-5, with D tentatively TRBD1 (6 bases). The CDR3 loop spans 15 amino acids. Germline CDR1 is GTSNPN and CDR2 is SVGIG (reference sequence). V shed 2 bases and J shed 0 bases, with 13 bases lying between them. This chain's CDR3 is CAWSHREWYQETQYF. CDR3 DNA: TGTGCCTGGAGTCACAGGGAGTGGTACCAAGAGACCCAGTACTTC.